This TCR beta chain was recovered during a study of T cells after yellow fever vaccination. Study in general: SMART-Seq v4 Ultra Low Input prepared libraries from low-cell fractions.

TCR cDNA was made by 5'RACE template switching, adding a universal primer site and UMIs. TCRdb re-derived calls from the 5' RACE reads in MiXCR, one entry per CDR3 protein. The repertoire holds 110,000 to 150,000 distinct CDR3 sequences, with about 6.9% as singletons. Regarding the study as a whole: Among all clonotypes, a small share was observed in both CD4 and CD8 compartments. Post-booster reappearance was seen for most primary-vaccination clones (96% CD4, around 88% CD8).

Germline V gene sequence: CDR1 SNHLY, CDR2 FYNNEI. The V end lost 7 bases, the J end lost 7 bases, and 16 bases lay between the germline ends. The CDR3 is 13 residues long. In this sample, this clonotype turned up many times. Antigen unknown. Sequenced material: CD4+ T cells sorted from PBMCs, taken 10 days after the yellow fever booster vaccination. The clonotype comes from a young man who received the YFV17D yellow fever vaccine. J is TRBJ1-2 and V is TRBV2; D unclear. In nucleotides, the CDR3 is TGTGCCAGCATCTCTCAGGCCTGGGGTGGCTACACCTTC. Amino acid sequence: CASISQAWGGYTF.